The next 10 T cell receptor beta chains were all read from a single sample in a study of human T cells and chemical hapten exposure. TCRdb independently ran MiXCR on the RACE reads; one entry per CDR3 protein. The sample holds 100,000 to 150,000 distinct CDR3 sequences, 11% seen once. Stated time point: patch test 3, about 24 weeks after DPC sensitization. The treatment: therapeutic diphenylcyclopropenone sensitization with weekly scalp DPC. The source material was whole blood, sampled in connection with sensitization to the hapten diphenylcyclopropenone (DPC). The receptors shown here come from a woman between 45 and 65 years old with alopecia areata. Some clones in this sample may be carry-over from other donors' samples.

This CDR3 is CSTTSRTGENEQFF. The CDR3 DNA follows: TGCAGCACCACATCCAGGACAGGGGAAAATGAGCAGTTCTTC. The chain uses TRBV29-1 and TRBJ2-1, with 9 nucleotides matching TRBD1. Trimming took 8 bases from V and 7 from J; bases not matched to a gene: 12. The CDR3 runs to 14 residues. CDR1 is SQVTM, CDR2 ANQGSEA, per germline.

In this sample, this clonotype turned up many times. The genes are TRBV7-9 and TRBJ2-7; TRBD2 is a possible D gene (6 bases). V dropped 8 bases and J dropped 2 bases, with 10 bases sitting between them. This CDR3 region has 12 residues. Per the germline V gene, CDR1 is SEHNR and CDR2 is FQNEAQ (reference sequence). CDR3 DNA: TGTGCCAGCGGGGGACTTACCTACGAGCAGTACTTC. This gives the protein CASGGLTYEQYF.

This clonotype has only a few counts. The CDR3 DNA reads as TGTGCCACCCGGGTCAAAATGAACACTGAAGCTTTCTTT. Translation gives CATRVKMNTEAFF. The rearrangement joins TRBV6-1 to TRBJ1-1; D is undetermined. V lost 10 bases and J lost 0, with 12 bases in between. The CDR3 extends over 13 amino acids. Germline assignment: CDR1 MNHNS and CDR2 SASEGT.

This clonotype was seen a few times. The chain combines TRBV4-1 with TRBJ2-7, with D uncertain. This CDR3 contains 14 residues. Trimming took 2 bases from V and 7 from J, leaving 15 bases between them. Germline CDR1 and CDR2: MGHRA and YSYEKL. The CDR3 is CASSQPNRPLEQYF. CDR3 nucleotide sequence: TGCGCCAGCAGCCAACCGAACAGACCCCTGGAGCAGTACTTC.

To note about this clonotype: A much larger clone sits a single nucleotide away, making a read error possible. The J gene is TRBJ2-1, the V gene TRBV6-5; 9 nucleotides line up with TRBD2. The CDR3 extends over 15 amino acids. Per the germline V gene, CDR1 is MNHEY and CDR2 is SVGAGI. CDR3: CASSNSGSSYNKQFF. CDR3 sequence (DNA): TGTGCCAGCAGCAATAGCGGGAGCTCCTACAATAAGCAGTTCTTC.

V usage is TRBV28 and J usage is TRBJ1-6; 8 nucleotides agree with TRBD1. This CDR3 region has 15 residues. Germline-derived CDR1 and CDR2 are MDHEN and SYDVKM. With V trimmed by 3 bases and J by 7 bases, 5 bases remained unmatched. For the CDR3, the DNA is TGTGCCAGCAGTTTGAGGACAGGGATGAATTCACCCCTCCACTTT. Amino acids: CASSLRTGMNSPLHF.

This rearrangement joins TRBV29-1 to TRBJ2-2, with D hard to call. Germline V gene lookup returns CDR1 SQVTM and CDR2 ANQGSEA. V lost 2 bases and J 3 bases, leaving 4 bases between the germline ends. The CDR3 covers 12 residues. Here the CDR3 DNA reads TGCAGCGTTGAATCGGACACCGGGGAGCTGTTTTTT. Protein product: CSVESDTGELFF.

The chain employs TRBV27 and TRBJ1-6, with 7 bases aligning to TRBD1. Germline loops: CDR1 MNHEY, CDR2 SMNVEV (reference sequence). Losses at the gene ends were 3 bases for V and 7 bases for J; bases not matched to a gene: 9. The CDR3 length is 16 residues. The CDR3 DNA sequence: TGTGCCAGCAGTTTCCTTTCCCCAGGGGGAAATTCACCCCTCCACTTT. Translating it yields CASSFLSPGGNSPLHF.

The V gene is TRBV27, the J gene TRBJ2-7; D possibly corresponds to TRBD2 (7 bases). This CDR3 spans 13 amino acids. The V and J ends lost 4 bases and 2 bases respectively, with 9 bases between them. Germline CDR1 reads MNHEY; CDR2 reads SMNVEV (reference sequence). The CDR3 DNA reads TGTGCCAGCAGTTGGGGGGGCCCCTACGAGCAGTACTTC. It yields the protein CASSWGGPYEQYF.

This clonotype was counted at least ten times. The genes are TRBV29-1 and TRBJ2-7, with D perhaps matching TRBD1 or TRBD2 (5 bases each). Germline assignment: CDR1 SQVTM and CDR2 ANQGSEA. CDR3 length equals 15 residues. The CDR3 nucleotides are TGCCCCGTCTCCCCCCGGGGACCGAACCCCTACGAGCAGTACTTC. Protein product: CPVSPRGPNPYEQYF.